This T cell receptor (beta chain) appears in the sequencing data of a study of T cell changes during pregnancy in multiple sclerosis. Trimming removed 4 bases from V and 6 bases from J; junction bases left unmatched: 11. The CDR3 is 15 residues long. Germline assignment: CDR1 GTSNPN and CDR2 SVGIG (reference sequence). The repertoire was sequenced with immunoSEQ multiplex PCR; TCRdb's copy has only in-frame clones and lacks some. The sample lists roughly 100,000 clones, under 95% seen once, with roughly 1.6% in the top ten. This specimen was peripheral blood, taken before pregnancy. This sequence joins TRBV30 and TRBJ2-7, with 11 bases aligning to TRBD2. The sequence derives from a female donor with multiple sclerosis, enrolled in a pregnancy study. CDR3 residues: CAWKGTSGLSVEQYF. The CDR3 nucleotides read TGTGCCTGGAAAGGGACTAGCGGACTCAGTGTCGAGCAGTACTTC.